What follows are 21 T cell receptor beta chains derived from one specimen sequenced in a study of Ad26.COV2.S vaccination and SARS-CoV-2 variants. TCRdb's table, derived via immunoSEQ multiplex PCR, lists solely in-frame clones and lacks some. Counted here are 300,000 to 400,000 clones, approximately 86% occurring once; the ten biggest clones make up approximately 2%. The treatment was: some 19 received Ad26.COV2.S at low or high dose, single or two shots; about five received placebo; per-sample allocation not given. Samples came from day 63 after the first vaccine or placebo injection. The sequencing used peripheral blood, collected in a trial of Ad26.COV2.S vaccine versus placebo. The receptors were gathered from a person between 18 and 65 years old who received the Ad26.COV2.S COVID-19 vaccine or a placebo.

This rearrangement joins TRBV7-7 to TRBJ2-7, with 9 nucleotides matching TRBD1. V was pared by 4 bases and J by 3 bases, with 7 bases of the junction left unmatched. The germline V gene encodes CDR1 SSHAT and CDR2 FNYEAQ (reference sequence). The length of the CDR3 is 15 residues. In DNA form, the CDR3 reads TGTGCCAGCAGCTGGGGAACGGGACAGGGCTACGAGCAGTACTTC. This sequence encodes CASSWGTGQGYEQYF.

The V call is TRBV30, the J call TRBJ1-6; D not certain. The CDR3 sequence is 14 residues long. CDR1 is GTSNPN, CDR2 SVGIG, per germline (reference sequence). Trimming removed 5 bases at V and 7 bases at J, with 15 bases between. This CDR3 is CAWGLGQENSPLHF. DNA for the CDR3: TGTGCCTGGGGCCTTGGGCAGGAGAATTCACCCCTCCACTTT.

This chain connects TRBV7-3 to TRBJ2-3; TRBD1 is a possible D gene (6 bases). The CDR3 is 15 amino acids. Germline V gene sequence: CDR1 SGHTA, CDR2 FQGTGA. V was cut by 6 bases and J by 2 bases, with 15 bases left in between. This chain's CDR3 is CASSSTGTHTDTQYF. The CDR3 DNA reads as TGTGCCAGCAGTTCGACCGGGACACACACAGATACGCAGTATTTT.

The chain joins TRBV3-1 (or the pseudogene TRBV3-2) to TRBJ2-1; perhaps TRBD2 as D (6 bases). Per germline, CDR1 LGHDT and CDR2 YNNKEL (reference sequence). Trimming removed 1 base at V and 4 bases at J, with 14 bases between. The CDR3 extends over 16 amino acids. CDR3 in DNA: TGTGCCAGCAGCCAAGGAGGGCGGGGCCGATACAATGAGCAGTTCTTC. It specifies CASSQGGRGRYNEQFF.

The V gene is TRBV5-1, the J gene TRBJ1-1, with a weak D call TRBD1 (5 bases). This CDR3 is 17 amino acids long. Per the germline V gene, CDR1 is SGHRS and CDR2 is YFSETQ. V dropped 4 bases and J dropped 0 bases, with 19 bases sitting between them. In nucleotides, the CDR3 is TGCGCCAGCAGCCTGGGTGGGGGGAAAAACGTGAACACTGAAGCTTTCTTT. Amino acid sequence: CASSLGGGKNVNTEAFF. Drawing the rest from reference TRBV5-1 and TRBJ1-1, the complete variable domain is KAGVTQTPRYLIKTRGQQVTLSCSPISGHRSVSWYQQTPGQGLQFLFEYFSETQRNKGNFPGRFSGRQFSNSRSEMNVSTLELGDSALYLCASSLGGGKNVNTEAFFGQGTRLTVV.

The table lists this clone with a count of one. The chain uses TRBV4-2 and TRBJ1-4, with 7 bases identical to TRBD1. Germline CDR1 reads LGHNA; CDR2 reads YNFKEQ. V trimming: 1 base; J trimming: 6 bases; junction bases outside the gene matches: 8. CDR3 length equals 16 residues. CDR3 sequence reads: CASSQVEGAVYEKLFF. CDR3 in DNA: TGTGCCAGCAGCCAAGTGGAGGGGGCGGTCTATGAAAAACTGTTTTTT.

The rearrangement links TRBV3-1 (or the pseudogene TRBV3-2) to TRBJ1-1, with 10 nucleotides matching TRBD1. The CDR3 is 14 residues long. The V gene end was trimmed by 4 bases and the J gene end by 10 bases; junction bases not matched to a gene: 9. Germline V lookup: CDR1 LGHDT, CDR2 YNNKEL (reference sequence). DNA of the CDR3: TGTGCCAGCAGCCCGGGACAGGGGATAGGAGGAGCTTTCTTT. Translation: CASSPGQGIGGAFF.

V gene TRBV6-6 combines with J gene TRBJ1-6, with D uncertain. Germline V lookup: CDR1 MNHNY, CDR2 SVGAGI (reference sequence). CDR3 length: 16 amino acids. The V and J ends lost 7 bases and 6 bases respectively, with 19 bases between them. The CDR3 DNA sequence: TGTGCCAGCACCCGAGGGAGCGGTGGACTTAATTCACCCCTCCACTTT. As protein: CASTRGSGGLNSPLHF.

This clone was observed a few times. This chain links TRBV10-3 with TRBJ1-1, with D perhaps matching TRBD1 (6 bases). Trimming took 7 bases from V and 3 from J, leaving 15 bases between them. Germline-derived CDR1 and CDR2 are ENHRY and SYGVKD. This CDR3 region has 14 residues. This CDR3 reads CAIMGRAGDTEAFF. For the CDR3, the DNA is TGTGCCATCATGGGCAGGGCAGGGGACACTGAAGCTTTCTTT.

The chain links TRBV4-2 to TRBJ2-1; the D gene could be TRBD1 or TRBD2 (5 bases each). With 1 base removed from V and 9 bases from J, the gap between germline ends came to 16 bases. The CDR3 covers 15 residues. Germline V gene sequence: CDR1 LGHNA, CDR2 YNFKEQ. CDR3 in amino acids: CASSQGGSGVSEQFF. The CDR3 DNA reads TGTGCCAGCAGCCAAGGGGGCAGCGGCGTGAGTGAGCAGTTCTTC.

The chain carries TRBV7-2 and TRBJ2-5; D is ambiguous. Trimming took 1 base from V and 3 from J, leaving 3 bases between them. This CDR3 has 12 residues. Per germline, CDR1 SGHTA and CDR2 FQGNSA. CDR3 sequence reads: CASSLGEETQYF. The CDR3 nucleotides read TGTGCCAGCAGCTTAGGGGAAGAGACCCAGTACTTC. The full variable domain, completed using reference TRBV7-2 and TRBJ2-5, is GAGVSQSPSNKVTEKGKDVELRCDPISGHTALYWYRQSLGQGLEFLIYFQGNSAPDKSGLPSDRFSAERTGGSVSTLTIQRTQQEDSAVYLCASSLGEETQYFGPGTRLLVL.

The chain joins TRBV5-1 to TRBJ2-1; 11 nucleotides match TRBD2. The V segment lost 4 bases and the J segment 10 bases; nucleotides outside the gene matches: 13. Germline V lookup: CDR1 SGHRS, CDR2 YFSETQ. The CDR3 spans 16 residues. CDR3 DNA: TGCGCCAGCAGCCTTCAACTAGCGGGGGTAGAAAGCGAGCAGTTCTTC. Protein sequence: CASSLQLAGVESEQFF.

The rearrangement joins TRBV14 to TRBJ2-1; a possible D gene is TRBD2 (6 bases). There are 15 residues in the CDR3. The germline V gene has CDR1 SGHDN and CDR2 FVKESK. Trimming cost V 8 bases and J 0 bases, with 14 bases left between them. CDR3 region: CASRQRGSSYNEQFF. The CDR3 nucleotides read TGTGCCAGCCGACAACGGGGGAGCTCCTACAATGAGCAGTTCTTC.

The J gene is TRBJ1-3, the V gene TRBV4-2; 7 bases agree with TRBD1. The CDR3 spans 15 residues. Trimming at V came to 3 bases and at J to 7 bases, leaving 9 bases not matched to a gene. Germline assignment: CDR1 LGHNA and CDR2 YNFKEQ. The CDR3 sequence: CASSHNRGPGNTIYF. CDR3 nucleotides: TGTGCCAGCAGCCATAACAGGGGCCCCGGGAACACCATATATTTT.

V and J are TRBV19 and TRBJ1-6, with a possible D match to TRBD1 (5 bases). The CDR3 runs 16 residues. Germline-derived CDR1 and CDR2 are LNHDA and SQIVND (reference sequence). Between the trimmed V and J ends, which lost 5 bases and 7 bases, there was a span of 18 bases. The chain's CDR3 is CASSFLQGQGNSPLHF. CDR3 sequence (DNA): TGTGCCAGTAGTTTCCTTCAGGGTCAAGGCAATTCACCCCTCCACTTT.

The rearrangement uses TRBV3-1 (or the pseudogene TRBV3-2) and TRBJ2-1; 14 nucleotides align to TRBD2. CDR3 size: 17 residues. Losses at the gene ends were 4 bases for V and 4 bases for J; bases not matched to a gene: 6. Germline-derived CDR1 and CDR2 are LGHDT and YNNKEL (reference sequence). CDR3 nucleotides: TGTGCCAGCAGCCCCGGGACTAGCGGGGGTCTTTACAATGAGCAGTTCTTC. As protein: CASSPGTSGGLYNEQFF.

This clone was observed a few times. The genes are TRBV5-8 and TRBJ2-3; D perhaps matches TRBD2 (6 bases). Trimming shortened V by 1 base and J by 2 bases, and 8 bases separated the two germline ends. Germline V gene sequence: CDR1 SGHTS, CDR2 YDEGEE. CDR3 length: 14 residues. CDR3 residues: CASSLRRVTDTQYF. The DNA of the CDR3 is TGTGCCAGCAGCTTGAGGAGGGTCACAGATACGCAGTATTTT.

The J gene is TRBJ1-2, the V gene TRBV6-6, with D perhaps TRBD1 (5 bases). Germline CDR1 and CDR2: MNHNY and SVGAGI (reference sequence). V lost 4 bases, J lost 4 bases, and 13 bases lay in between. The CDR3 loop spans 14 amino acids. As DNA, the CDR3 is TGTGCCAGCAGTTTTTCAGGGAGCTCCTATGGCTACACCTTC. Translating it yields CASSFSGSSYGYTF.

The chain joins TRBV18 to TRBJ1-2, with no clear D. Trimming pared 3 bases from V and 14 bases from J, leaving 19 bases between. Looked up from germline, CDR1 is KGHSH and CDR2 is LQKENI. The CDR3 totals 13 residues. This chain's CDR3 is CASSPTEQTKTTF. The CDR3 nucleotides read TGTGCCAGCTCACCCACGGAACAGACGAAGACGACCTTC.

The chain joins TRBV15 to TRBJ2-5; 7 nucleotides line up with TRBD2. CDR1 LNHNV and CDR2 YYDKDF come from the germline V gene (reference sequence). The CDR3 runs to 13 residues. V lost 9 bases and J lost 5; bases outside the gene matches: 9. The CDR3 nucleotides read TGTGCCACGGCCGGGCGGGGGAGGGAGACCCAGTACTTC. Its protein is CATAGRGRETQYF.

The J gene is TRBJ1-6, the V gene TRBV5-1; 8 bases are a match to TRBD1. CDR1 is SGHRS, CDR2 YFSETQ, per germline. With 0 bases clipped from V and 9 bases from J, the junction kept 8 bases outside the gene matches. This CDR3 is built from 16 residues. CDR3 nucleotides: TGCGCCAGCAGCTTGGGGCCAGGGGGCGCAGGTTCACCCCTCCACTTT. Translated, it gives CASSLGPGGAGSPLHF.